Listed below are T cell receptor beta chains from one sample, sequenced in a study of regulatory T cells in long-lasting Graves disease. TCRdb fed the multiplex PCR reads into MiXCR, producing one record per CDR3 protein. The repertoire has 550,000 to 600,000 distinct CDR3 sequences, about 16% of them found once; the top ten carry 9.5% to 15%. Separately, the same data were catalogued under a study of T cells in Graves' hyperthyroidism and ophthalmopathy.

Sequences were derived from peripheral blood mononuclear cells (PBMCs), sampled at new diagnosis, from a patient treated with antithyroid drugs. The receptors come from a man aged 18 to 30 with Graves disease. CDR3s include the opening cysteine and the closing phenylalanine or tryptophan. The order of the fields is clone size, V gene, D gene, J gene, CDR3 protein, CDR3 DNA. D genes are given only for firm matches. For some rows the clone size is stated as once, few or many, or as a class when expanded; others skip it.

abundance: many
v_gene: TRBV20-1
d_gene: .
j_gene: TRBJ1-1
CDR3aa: CSASPTLNTEAFF
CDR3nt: TGCAGTGCTAGCCCCACCTTGAACACTGAAGCTTTCTTT

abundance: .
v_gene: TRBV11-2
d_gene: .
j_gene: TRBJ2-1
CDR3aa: CASSRTFHRAEAYNEQFF
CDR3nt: TGCGCCAGCAGCCGAACCTTTCATAGGGCCGAAGCCTACAATGAGCAGTTCTTC

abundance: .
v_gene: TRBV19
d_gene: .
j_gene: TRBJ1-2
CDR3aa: CASSIGGTRIRYTF
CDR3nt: TGTGCCAGTAGTATCGGCGGGACCCGGATCCGCTACACCTTC

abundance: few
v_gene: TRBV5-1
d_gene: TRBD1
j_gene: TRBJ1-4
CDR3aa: CASSSTPGQGREKLFF
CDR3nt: TGCGCCAGCAGCTCCACACCGGGACAGGGCCGAGAAAAACTGTTTTTT

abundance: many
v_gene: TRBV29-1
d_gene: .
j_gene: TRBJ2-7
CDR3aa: CSGDGDPTYEQYF
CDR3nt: TGCAGCGGGGATGGCGACCCTACCTACGAGCAGTACTTC

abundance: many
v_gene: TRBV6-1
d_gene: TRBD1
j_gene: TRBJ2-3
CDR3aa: CASSVRQGAHTQYF
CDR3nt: TGTGCCAGCAGTGTCCGACAGGGGGCGCATACGCAGTATTTT

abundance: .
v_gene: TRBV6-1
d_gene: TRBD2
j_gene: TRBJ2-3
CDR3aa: CASSPRLRLAGRADTQYF
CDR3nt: TGTGCCAGCAGCCCCAGGTTGCGACTAGCTGGGAGGGCAGATACGCAGTATTTT

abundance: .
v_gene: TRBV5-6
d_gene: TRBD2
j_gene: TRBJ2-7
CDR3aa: CASTGEREGNYEQYF
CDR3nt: TGTGCCAGCACCGGAGAGCGGGAGGGCAACTACGAGCAGTACTTC

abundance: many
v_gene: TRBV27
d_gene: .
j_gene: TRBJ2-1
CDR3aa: CASSLRGVLGEQFF
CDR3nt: TGTGCCAGCAGTTTAAGGGGGGTACTGGGTGAGCAGTTCTTC

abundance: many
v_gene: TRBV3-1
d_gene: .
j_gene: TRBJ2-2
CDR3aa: CASSSQALTGELFF
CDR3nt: TGTGCCAGCAGCTCACAAGCCCTCACCGGGGAGCTGTTTTTT

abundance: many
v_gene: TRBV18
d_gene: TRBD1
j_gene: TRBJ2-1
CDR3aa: CASSPPGTDEQFF
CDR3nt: TGTGCCAGCTCACCACCGGGGACAGATGAGCAGTTCTTC

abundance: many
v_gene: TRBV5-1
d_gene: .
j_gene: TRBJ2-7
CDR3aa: CASSPTGGERYEQYF
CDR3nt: TGCGCCAGCAGCCCGACAGGCGGGGAAAGATACGAGCAGTACTTC

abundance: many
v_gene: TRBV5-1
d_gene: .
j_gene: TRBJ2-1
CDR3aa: CASSLAPPSYEQFF
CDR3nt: TGCGCCAGCAGCTTGGCGCCCCCCTCGTATGAGCAGTTCTTC

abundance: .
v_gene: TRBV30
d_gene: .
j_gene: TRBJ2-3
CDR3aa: CAWSGSTDTQYF
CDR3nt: TGTGCCTGGAGTGGTAGCACAGATACGCAGTATTTT

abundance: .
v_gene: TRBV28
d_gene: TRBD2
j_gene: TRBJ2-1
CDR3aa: CASSLGTGGGGEQFF
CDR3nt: TGTGCCAGCAGTTTAGGGACGGGGGGAGGAGGTGAGCAGTTCTTC

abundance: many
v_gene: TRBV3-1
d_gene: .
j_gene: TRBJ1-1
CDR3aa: CASSTAENTEAFF
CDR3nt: TGTGCCAGCAGCACAGCCGAGAACACTGAAGCTTTCTTT

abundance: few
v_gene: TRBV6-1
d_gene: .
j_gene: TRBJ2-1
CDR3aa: CASSESDRGEQFF
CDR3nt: TGTGCCAGCAGTGAATCGGACCGCGGGGAGCAGTTCTTC

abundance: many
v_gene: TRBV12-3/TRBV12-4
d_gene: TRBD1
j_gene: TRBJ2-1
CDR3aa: CATLGTGYYNEQFF
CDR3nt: TGTGCCACCCTAGGGACAGGGTACTACAATGAGCAGTTCTTC